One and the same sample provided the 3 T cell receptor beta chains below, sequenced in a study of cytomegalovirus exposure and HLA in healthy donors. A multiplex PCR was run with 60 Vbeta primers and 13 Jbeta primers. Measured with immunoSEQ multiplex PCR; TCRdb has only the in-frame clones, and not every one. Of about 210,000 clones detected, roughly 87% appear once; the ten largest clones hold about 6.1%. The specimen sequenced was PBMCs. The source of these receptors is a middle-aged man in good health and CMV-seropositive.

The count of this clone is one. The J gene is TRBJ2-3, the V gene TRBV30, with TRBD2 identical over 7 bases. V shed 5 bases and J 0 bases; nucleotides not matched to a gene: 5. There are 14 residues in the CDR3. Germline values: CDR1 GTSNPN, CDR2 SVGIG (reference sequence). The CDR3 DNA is TGTGCCTGGGGGAGGGATATTAGCACAGATACGCAGTATTTT. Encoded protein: CAWGRDISTDTQYF.

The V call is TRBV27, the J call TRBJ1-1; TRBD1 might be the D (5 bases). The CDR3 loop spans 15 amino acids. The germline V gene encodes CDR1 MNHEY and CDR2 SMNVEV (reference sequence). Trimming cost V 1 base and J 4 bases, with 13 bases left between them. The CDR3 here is CASSLYTGGGTEAFF. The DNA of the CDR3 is TGTGCCAGCAGTTTATACACCGGGGGGGGCACTGAAGCTTTCTTT.

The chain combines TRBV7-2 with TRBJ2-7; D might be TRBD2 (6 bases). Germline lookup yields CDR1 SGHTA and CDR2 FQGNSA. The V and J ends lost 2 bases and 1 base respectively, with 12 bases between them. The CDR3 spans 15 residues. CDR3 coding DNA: TGTGCCAGCAGCTTAAGTGCAGGGACTTCCTACGAGCAGTACTTC. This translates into CASSLSAGTSYEQYF.